The 32 T cell receptor beta chains below come from one sample, sequenced in a study of T-cell reconstitution after alpha-beta-depleted transplantation in children. TCRbeta library preparation incorporated unique molecular identifiers. TCRdb processed the PCR reads anew with MiXCR; each CDR3 protein has one entry. The sample records some 490,000 distinct CDR3 sequences, roughly an eighth being singletons. Sequencing was performed on PBMCs from the stem cell graft donor, taken from the stem cell graft. The receptors come from a human donor who donated a stem cell graft to a child with combined immunodeficiency.

V is TRBV7-9 and J is TRBJ1-1; TRBD1 matches 7 bases. This CDR3 spans 15 amino acids. Per germline, CDR1 SEHNR and CDR2 FQNEAQ (reference sequence). Trimming took 4 bases from V and 3 from J; bases not matched to a gene: 8. DNA of the CDR3: TGTGCCAGCAGCTGGGGATACAGGGGTGACACTGAAGCTTTCTTT. Encoded protein: CASSWGYRGDTEAFF.

The chain combines TRBV3-1 with TRBJ2-5, with a possible D match to TRBD2 (5 bases). Germline-derived CDR1 and CDR2 are LGHDT and YNNKEL (reference sequence). The CDR3 spans 13 residues. V dropped 1 base and J dropped 5 bases, with 8 bases sitting between them. The CDR3 nucleotides are TGTGCCAGCAGCCAAGGGAGGCCGGAGACCCAGTACTTC. This codes for CASSQGRPETQYF.

This clonotype has a single count. The chain employs TRBV12-3 or TRBV12-4 and TRBJ1-1; D might be TRBD1 (5 bases). The CDR3 length is 15 residues. Trimming removed 4 bases from V and 7 bases from J, with 19 bases in between. This CDR3 reads CASSSYRDPRVEAFF. For the CDR3, the DNA is TGTGCCAGCAGTTCCTACCGGGACCCCAGGGTTGAAGCTTTCTTT.

This clonotype was counted ten times or more. V gene TRBV6-5 combines with J gene TRBJ2-1, with 8 bases matching TRBD2. Germline loops: CDR1 MNHEY, CDR2 SVGAGI. CDR3 length equals 15 residues. Trimming cost V 2 bases and J 6 bases; bases outside gene matches: 6. The CDR3 DNA is TGTGCCAGCAGTTACCGGGGCGGGAGGTCCAATGAGCAGTTCTTC. This encodes CASSYRGGRSNEQFF.

This sequence joins TRBV13 and TRBJ2-2, with TRBD2 matching 8 bases. The CDR3 runs 16 residues. Germline V gives CDR1 PRHDT, CDR2 FYEKMQ (reference sequence). Germline trimming cut 5 bases from V and 3 bases from J; bases unmatched to any gene: 8. As DNA, the CDR3 is TGTGCCAGCAGCCCTGCGGGAGCGGGAGACACCGGGGAGCTGTTTTTT. This gives the protein CASSPAGAGDTGELFF.

This clonotype was seen ten or more times. The V gene is TRBV6-5, the J gene TRBJ2-3; D gene unclear. V was trimmed by 4 bases and J by 3 bases, leaving 14 bases between them. Germline V gene sequence: CDR1 MNHEY, CDR2 SVGAGI. This CDR3 spans 15 amino acids. The CDR3 nucleotides read TGTGCCAGCAGTTTTACATGGGAAACGACAGATACGCAGTATTTT. It specifies CASSFTWETTDTQYF.

This clonotype was seen many times. The chain uses TRBV5-6 and TRBJ2-7; weak D call: TRBD1 (6 bases). Germline V gene lookup returns CDR1 SGHDT and CDR2 YYEEEE. This CDR3 region has 15 residues. The ends were cut back, 1 base at V and 2 bases at J, with 13 bases in the middle. The CDR3 nucleotides are TGTGCCAGCAGCTTGTTCGGGACACCCACCTACGAGCAGTACTTC. Amino acid sequence: CASSLFGTPTYEQYF.

The chain joins TRBV20-1 to TRBJ2-1; D gene unclear. The germline CDR1 and CDR2 sequences are DFQATT and SNEGSKA (reference sequence). The CDR3 consists of 13 residues. In nucleotides, the CDR3 is TGCAGCGCCTCCGTAGAGACCTACAATGAGCAGTTCTTC. Translated: CSASVETYNEQFF.

J is TRBJ2-3 and V is TRBV20-1; D call uncertain. V was pared by 1 base and J by 3 bases, with 5 bases between. The CDR3 extends over 12 amino acids. Germline lookup yields CDR1 DFQATT and CDR2 SNEGSKA (reference sequence). The CDR3 DNA reads as TGCAGTGCTAGAGTCAGGACAGATACGCAGTATTTT. Residues: CSARVRTDTQYF.

The chain employs TRBV7-9 and TRBJ2-5; a weak D match, TRBD2 (6 bases). This CDR3 is built from 15 residues. V shed 2 bases and J shed 2 bases, with 12 bases lying between them. Germline assignment: CDR1 SEHNR and CDR2 FQNEAQ (reference sequence). The CDR3 loop is CASSLMDLAQETQYF. CDR3 coding DNA: TGTGCCAGCAGCTTAATGGACCTAGCGCAAGAGACCCAGTACTTC.

This clonotype was counted at least ten times. The chain carries TRBV4-3 and TRBJ2-7, with TRBD2 matching over 10 bases. V lost 4 bases, J lost 3 bases, and 6 bases stayed unmatched. Per the germline V gene, CDR1 is LGHNA and CDR2 is YSLEER. CDR3 length: 15 amino acids. CDR3 residues: CASSLGLAANYEQYF. DNA for the CDR3: TGCGCCAGCAGCCTTGGACTAGCGGCGAACTACGAGCAGTACTTC.

The chain couples TRBV15 to TRBJ2-7; D gene unclear. Trimming took 4 bases from V and 5 from J, leaving 12 bases between them. Germline lookup yields CDR1 LNHNV and CDR2 YYDKDF (reference sequence). There are 13 residues in the CDR3. CDR3 sequence reads: CATSNSPRNEQYF. The CDR3 nucleotides read TGTGCCACCAGCAACAGCCCCAGGAACGAGCAGTACTTC.

The genes are TRBV2 and TRBJ2-5; D may be TRBD1 (6 bases). Trimming stripped 5 bases from V and 5 bases from J, with 18 bases between. The CDR3 length is 15 residues. Germline-derived CDR1 and CDR2 are SNHLY and FYNNEI. The CDR3 is CASSTHSGVGETQYF. In nucleotides, the CDR3 is TGTGCCAGCAGTACCCACTCAGGGGTTGGGGAGACCCAGTACTTC.

There are a few counts of this clonotype. The chain uses TRBV9 and TRBJ2-2; maybe TRBD1 (5 bases). V lost 2 bases and J lost 2, with 13 bases in between. Germline-derived CDR1 and CDR2 are SGDLS and YYNGEE. This CDR3 has 16 residues. This chain's CDR3 is CASSVAITGNTGELFF. The CDR3 coding sequence is TGTGCCAGCAGCGTCGCCATTACAGGAAACACCGGGGAGCTGTTTTTT.

This sequence joins TRBV18 and TRBJ2-5; 9 nucleotides line up with TRBD1. This CDR3 contains 17 residues. Germline V gene data show CDR1 as KGHSH and CDR2 as LQKENI. J gave up 5 bases and V 2 bases, and 12 bases lay outside the gene matches. The CDR3 is CASSPTDRGADKETQYF. The CDR3 DNA follows: TGTGCCAGCTCACCAACGGACAGGGGTGCCGACAAGGAGACCCAGTACTTC. The full variable domain, completed using reference TRBV18 and TRBJ2-5, is NAGVMQNPRHLVRRRGQEARLRCSPMKGHSHVYWYRQLPEEGLKFMVYLQKENIIDESGMPKERFSAEFPKEGPSILRIQQVVRGDSAAYFCASSPTDRGADKETQYFGPGTRLLVL.

The rearrangement joins TRBV19 to TRBJ2-7; 8 nucleotides line up with TRBD1. The germline CDR1 and CDR2 sequences are LNHDA and SQIVND (reference sequence). V trimming: 7 bases; J trimming: 2 bases; junction bases outside the gene matches: 10. The CDR3 covers 15 residues. The CDR3 coding sequence is TGTGCCAGTACCAACCAAGACAGGGGCACCTACGAGCAGTACTTC. It encodes CASTNQDRGTYEQYF.

This clonotype was observed a handful of times. The V gene is TRBV3-1, the J gene TRBJ2-7; 12 bases align to TRBD2. The CDR3 totals 15 residues. Germline CDR1 and CDR2: LGHDT and YNNKEL (reference sequence). J gave up 5 bases and V 0 bases, and 2 bases lay outside the gene matches. CDR3 nucleotide sequence: TGTGCCAGCAGCCAAGAACTAGCGGGGGGCCACGAGCAGTACTTC. Encoded protein: CASSQELAGGHEQYF.

Many counts were recorded for this clonotype. The chain joins TRBV9 to TRBJ2-2, with 11 bases identical to TRBD2. The V segment lost 0 bases and the J segment 1 base; nucleotides outside the gene matches: 11. The length of the CDR3 is 20 residues. Germline CDR1 SGDLS, CDR2 YYNGEE. CDR3 DNA sequence: TGTGCCAGCAGCGTAGCCGACCGCCTAGCGGGAGGAAGGAACACCGGGGAGCTGTTTTTT. Translating gives CASSVADRLAGGRNTGELFF. The full variable domain, completed using reference TRBV9 and TRBJ2-2, is DSGVTQTPKHLITATGQRVTLRCSPRSGDLSVYWYQQSLDQGLQFLIQYYNGEERAKGNILERFSAQQFPDLHSELNLSSLELGDSALYFCASSVADRLAGGRNTGELFFGEGSRLTVL.

This clonotype was recorded many times. The rearrangement joins TRBV5-6 to TRBJ2-1; D assignment may be TRBD1 or TRBD2 (5 bases each). The CDR3 has 18 amino acids. The V and J ends lost 0 bases and 4 bases respectively, with 20 bases between them. CDR1 is SGHDT, CDR2 YYEEEE, per germline. CDR3 coding DNA: TGTGCCAGCAGCTTGGAAGTGGGGGTTGTAGGCCTTTACAATGAGCAGTTCTTC. Translated, it gives CASSLEVGVVGLYNEQFF.

This clonotype came up a few times. The V and J genes are TRBV5-1 and TRBJ1-4; D remains unclear. CDR3 length equals 16 residues. CDR1 is SGHRS and CDR2 is YFSETQ in the germline V gene. The ends were cut back, 4 bases at V and 7 bases at J, with 20 bases in the middle. Here the CDR3 reads CASSPRTPGMGEKLFF. The CDR3 DNA follows: TGCGCCAGCAGCCCGCGGACCCCGGGGATGGGTGAAAAACTGTTTTTT.

This clonotype was detected only a few times. The V call is TRBV12-3 or TRBV12-4, the J call TRBJ2-7; no clear D gene. Trimming cost V 6 bases and J 3 bases, with 12 bases left between them. The CDR3 has 13 amino acids. The CDR3 spells CASRAARNYEQYF. The CDR3 bases are TGTGCCAGCAGGGCAGCAAGGAACTACGAGCAGTACTTC.

This clonotype has more than one count but fewer than ten. The chain links TRBV6-6 to TRBJ1-1, with D possibly matching TRBD1 (6 bases). The V end was cut by 8 bases, the J end by 2 bases, with 9 bases between. The CDR3 is 12 amino acids. Germline CDR1 and CDR2: MNHNY and SVGAGI (reference sequence). CDR3 in amino acids: CASWGLNTEAFF. As DNA, the CDR3 is TGTGCCAGCTGGGGGCTTAACACTGAAGCTTTCTTT.

V and J are TRBV5-5 and TRBJ2-7; tentatively, D is TRBD2 (6 bases). V was shortened by 4 bases and J by 0 bases, with 17 bases between the two germline ends. The germline V gene has CDR1 SGHKS and CDR2 YYEKEE (reference sequence). CDR3 length: 16 amino acids. CDR3: CASSTDGTSSSYEQYF. CDR3 coding DNA: TGTGCCAGCAGCACCGACGGGACTTCCAGCTCCTACGAGCAGTACTTC.

This clonotype was seen a single time. The chain links TRBV12-3 or TRBV12-4 to TRBJ2-1; 7 positions agree with TRBD2. Unmatched junction bases numbered 8, after V lost 8 bases and J lost 7 bases. CDR3 length: 13 residues. As DNA, the CDR3 is TGTGCCAGCTTTGAGCGGGGTGGGAATGAGCAGTTCTTC. Encoded protein: CASFERGGNEQFF.

This clonotype was seen a handful of times. The CDR3 here is CASRAGQGRGTDTQYF. The CDR3 nucleotides read TGTGCCAGCAGGGCTGGACAGGGTAGGGGCACAGATACGCAGTATTTT. This chain connects TRBV5-5 to TRBJ2-3; TRBD1 matches at 8 bases. This CDR3 is built from 16 residues. J was trimmed by 1 base and V by 5 bases; bases with no gene match: 9. CDR1 is SGHKS and CDR2 is YYEKEE in the germline V gene (reference sequence).

The J gene is TRBJ2-5, the V gene TRBV15; D may be TRBD1 or TRBD2 (5 bases each). This CDR3 spans 16 amino acids. CDR1 and CDR2 (germline): LNHNV, YYDKDF (reference sequence). Trimming pared 4 bases from V and 3 bases from J, leaving 18 bases between. The CDR3 DNA reads as TGTGCCACCAGCACCCCACGGGGTGGCAGGGAAGAGACCCAGTACTTC. This codes for CATSTPRGGREETQYF.

Ten or more counts support this clonotype. The gene calls are TRBV21-1 and TRBJ1-3. TRBV21-1 is listed as a pseudogene. The CDR3 spans 16 residues. In DNA, the CDR3 is TGTGCCAGCAGCAAAGGGGAAGAGGGTTCTGGAAACACCATATATTTT. This gives the protein CASSKGEEGSGNTIYF.

This clonotype was seen a few times. The chain uses TRBV7-9 and TRBJ2-1, with D unclear. V was shortened by 3 bases and J by 9 bases, with 12 bases between the two germline ends. The CDR3 extends over 13 amino acids. The V gene's germline CDR1 is SEHNR and CDR2 FQNEAQ (reference sequence). The CDR3 nucleotides are TGTGCCAGCAGCTTGGCCAGGACGGCTGAGCAGTTCTTC. This translates into CASSLARTAEQFF. The full variable domain, in which reference TRBV7-9 and TRBJ2-1 provide the parts outside the CDR3, is DTGVSQNPRHKITKRGQNVTFRCDPISEHNRLYWYRQTLGQGPEFLTYFQNEAQLEKSRLLSDRFSAERPKGSFSTLEIQRTEQGDSAMYLCASSLARTAEQFFGPGTRLTVL.

This clonotype was picked up many times. The chain uses TRBV3-1 and TRBJ2-3; 9 positions match TRBD2. The CDR3 length is 16 residues. Germline V gene data show CDR1 as LGHDT and CDR2 as YNNKEL (reference sequence). The ends lost 4 bases at V and 5 bases at J; junction bases unmatched: 10. The CDR3 reads CASSPPIAGERDTQYF. Written as DNA, the CDR3 is TGTGCCAGCAGCCCTCCGATAGCGGGAGAGAGAGATACGCAGTATTTT.

This clonotype was observed a few times. This chain connects TRBV30 to TRBJ2-5; no reliable D call. From germline, CDR1 is GTSNPN and CDR2 SVGIG (reference sequence). The CDR3 runs 12 residues. V was trimmed by 4 bases and J by 1 base, leaving 7 bases between them. CDR3 nucleotides: TGTGCCTGGACCGTCGGCCAAGAGACCCAGTACTTC. Translating it yields CAWTVGQETQYF.

The chain employs TRBV20-1 and TRBJ2-5; 8 bases agree with TRBD1. The length of the CDR3 is 12 residues. Germline V gives CDR1 DFQATT, CDR2 SNEGSKA (reference sequence). Losses at the gene ends were 6 bases for V and 5 bases for J; bases not matched to a gene: 5. The CDR3 nucleotides read TGCAGTGCCACGGACAGGGTGGAGACCCAGTACTTC. This encodes CSATDRVETQYF.

This clonotype has more than one count but fewer than ten. The V and J genes are TRBV7-2 and TRBJ2-2; 8 bases are a match to TRBD1. Germline CDR1 is SGHTA and CDR2 is FQGNSA. J was trimmed by 4 bases and V by 9 bases; bases with no gene match: 10. This CDR3 comprises 15 residues. The chain's CDR3 is CASGPRGRGTGELFF. The CDR3 nucleotides are TGTGCCAGTGGTCCCAGGGGGCGAGGCACCGGGGAGCTGTTTTTT. The full variable domain, with the rest looked up from reference TRBV7-2 and TRBJ2-2, is GAGVSQSPSNKVTEKGKDVELRCDPISGHTALYWYRQSLGQGLEFLIYFQGNSAPDKSGLPSDRFSAERTGGSVSTLTIQRTQQEDSAVYLCASGPRGRGTGELFFGEGSRLTVL.